Following are 26 T cell receptor beta chains from one sample sequenced in a study of identical twins. TCRdb called the 5' RACE reads again in MiXCR, with one record for every CDR3 protein. Counted here are roughly 220,000 distinct CDR3 sequences, roughly 7.1% occurring once; the ten biggest clones make up about 14%. These data also featured in a second study, about T cells expressing NK-cell markers.

The specimen sequenced was CD8+ T cells sorted from blood. These receptors all come from a woman under 30 in good health.

This clonotype was found a few times. The genes are TRBV29-1 and TRBJ2-2; TRBD1 matches 7 bases. With V trimmed by 7 bases and J by 4 bases, 9 bases remained unmatched. CDR3 size: 14 residues. Germline V gene sequence: CDR1 SQVTM, CDR2 ANQGSEA. The CDR3 DNA reads TGCAGCGGCACTCAGACAGGGACCACCGGGGAGCTGTTTTTT. It specifies CSGTQTGTTGELFF.

This clonotype has more than one count but fewer than ten. V and J are TRBV11-2 and TRBJ2-1; D tentatively reads TRBD1 or TRBD2 (5 bases each). The germline gives CDR1 SGHAT, CDR2 FQNNGV. The CDR3 totals 16 residues. Trimming took 3 bases from V and 8 from J, leaving 20 bases between them. For the CDR3, the DNA is TGTGCCAGCAGCTTGGGGGACCGCCCTTCGTGGGATGAGCAGTTCTTC. It is translated as CASSLGDRPSWDEQFF.

This clonotype was counted many times. The chain is built from TRBV12-3 or TRBV12-4 and TRBJ2-5; 7 nucleotides match TRBD2. The CDR3 is made up of 16 amino acids. V was pared by 3 bases and J by 3 bases, with 10 bases of the junction left unmatched. The CDR3 spells CASSFLSTSPEETQYF. In DNA, the CDR3 is TGTGCCAGCAGTTTCCTATCGACTAGCCCAGAAGAGACCCAGTACTTC.

This clonotype appeared many times. This clone may be a read error of a much larger clone one base away. The V call is TRBV7-2, the J call TRBJ2-7, with unresolved D. The CDR3 extends over 11 amino acids. The ends were cut back, 6 bases at V and 0 bases at J, with 3 bases in the middle. Germline V CDR1 and CDR2: SGHTA, FQGNSA. The CDR3 sequence is CASRSSYEQYF. In DNA, the CDR3 is TGTGCCAGCAGATCCTCCTACGAGCAGTACTTC.

A few counts support this clonotype. This chain uses TRBV7-9 with TRBJ2-3; D is unclear. Germline-derived CDR1 and CDR2 are SEHNR and FQNEAQ (reference sequence). The CDR3 length is 12 residues. V was shortened by 6 bases and J by 6 bases, with 10 bases between the two germline ends. The CDR3 sequence: CASSFDPDTQYF. CDR3 bases: TGTGCCAGCAGTTTTGATCCGGATACGCAGTATTTT.

This clonotype was counted many times. This chain connects TRBV12-3 or TRBV12-4 to TRBJ1-1; a possible D gene is TRBD1 (6 bases). Trimming took off 6 bases at V and 11 bases at J, with 10 bases between the two ends. The CDR3 length is 10 residues. The CDR3: CASRQGNAFF. In DNA, the CDR3 is TGTGCCAGCAGGCAGGGGAACGCTTTCTTT.

CDR3 loop: CASSFGVLNSYGYTF. DNA for the CDR3: TGTGCCAGCAGTTTCGGGGTGCTCAATAGCTATGGCTACACCTTC. The chain links TRBV12-3 or TRBV12-4 to TRBJ1-2; D ambiguous. CDR3 length: 15 residues. Trimming took off 3 bases at V and 4 bases at J, with 15 bases between the two ends.

This clonotype has just a few counts. The chain uses TRBV7-8 and TRBJ2-7; D possibly corresponds to TRBD2 (6 bases). The V end lost 5 bases, the J end lost 2 bases, and 16 bases lay between the germline ends. The germline gives CDR1 SGHVS, CDR2 FQNEAQ. The CDR3 covers 15 residues. CDR3 residues: CASSRLGSGTYEQYF. In nucleotides, the CDR3 is TGTGCCAGCAGCCGGCTCGGTAGCGGTACCTACGAGCAGTACTTC.

The chain has TRBV18 and TRBJ2-7; D possibly corresponds to TRBD2 (6 bases). Looked up from germline, CDR1 is KGHSH and CDR2 is LQKENI. Trimming cost V 8 bases and J 4 bases, with 9 bases left between them. The CDR3 contains 11 residues. CDR3 DNA sequence: TGTGCCAGCGCCCTAGCGTACGAGCAGTACTTC. Its protein product is CASALAYEQYF.

This chain links TRBV2 with TRBJ2-7; TRBD1 agrees at 7 bases. Unmatched junction bases numbered 9, after V lost 7 bases and J lost 0 bases. The germline gives CDR1 SNHLY, CDR2 FYNNEI. The CDR3 is made up of 15 amino acids. This CDR3 is CASIGPGQLSYEQYF. In DNA form, the CDR3 reads TGTGCCAGCATAGGACCGGGACAGCTCTCCTACGAGCAGTACTTC.

This clonotype was seen a few times. The chain couples TRBV27 to TRBJ2-1; 9 bases align to TRBD2. The CDR3 consists of 17 residues. With V trimmed by 1 base and J by 4 bases, 8 bases remained unmatched. CDR1 MNHEY and CDR2 SMNVEV come from the germline V gene (reference sequence). The CDR3 DNA reads as TGTGCCAGCAGTTTATTGAGTAGCGGGGGAAGTTACAATGAGCAGTTCTTC. Translated, it gives CASSLLSSGGSYNEQFF.

This chain connects TRBV5-5 to TRBJ2-1; TRBD2 matches at 10 bases. V gave up 4 bases and J gave up 8 bases; unmatched junction bases: 12. CDR1 is SGHKS and CDR2 is YYEKEE in the germline V gene (reference sequence). This CDR3 has 16 residues. The CDR3 DNA sequence: TGTGCCAGCAGCCAACAGACTAGCGGGCGGCTCGATGAGCAGTTCTTC. Translating gives CASSQQTSGRLDEQFF. The full variable domain, its missing parts supplied by reference TRBV5-5 and TRBJ2-1, is DAGVTQSPTHLIKTRGQQVTLRCSPISGHKSVSWYQQVLGQGPQFIFQYYEKEERGRGNFPDRFSARQFPNYSSELNVNALLLGDSALYLCASSQQTSGRLDEQFFGPGTRLTVL.

This clonotype was counted only a few times. The V and J genes are TRBV2 and TRBJ2-5; 7 positions match TRBD1. The CDR3 spans 15 residues. Germline V CDR1 and CDR2: SNHLY, FYNNEI. Losses at the gene ends were 6 bases for V and 5 bases for J; bases not matched to a gene: 12. The CDR3 reads CASRTEGGVWETQYF. In DNA form, the CDR3 reads TGTGCCAGCAGGACTGAAGGGGGCGTCTGGGAGACCCAGTACTTC.

This clonotype occurred a few times. V is TRBV9 and J is TRBJ2-3; 13 bases align to TRBD2. The J segment lost 1 base and the V segment lost 5 bases, leaving 1 base of the junction unmatched. Germline CDR1 SGDLS, CDR2 YYNGEE. CDR3 size: 15 residues. CDR3 sequence: CASRGLAGGTDTQYF. DNA for the CDR3: TGTGCCAGCAGAGGACTAGCGGGGGGCACAGATACGCAGTATTTT.

This clonotype occurred many times. This rearrangement joins TRBV2 to TRBJ2-5, with TRBD1 matching over 9 bases. Looked up from germline, CDR1 is SNHLY and CDR2 is FYNNEI. V lost 6 bases, J lost 1 base, and 3 bases stayed unmatched. The CDR3 length is 14 residues. CDR3 residues: CASRDRGFQETQYF. The CDR3 DNA follows: TGTGCCAGCAGGGACAGGGGATTCCAAGAGACCCAGTACTTC.

The chain joins TRBV20-1 to TRBJ2-2; 10 bases map to TRBD2. V lost 6 bases and J lost 0; bases outside the gene matches: 7. The CDR3 runs to 16 residues. Germline V gives CDR1 DFQATT, CDR2 SNEGSKA (reference sequence). The CDR3 loop is CSARSGREPNTGELFF. In DNA form, the CDR3 reads TGCAGTGCCCGGAGCGGGAGGGAACCGAACACCGGGGAGCTGTTTTTT.

This clonotype was seen more than once but under ten times. The gene calls are TRBV7-8 and TRBJ2-1; possibly TRBD2 for D (6 bases). In germline, CDR1 is SGHVS, CDR2 FQNEAQ. This CDR3 comprises 13 residues. Trimming took 4 bases from V and 5 from J, leaving 9 bases between them. CDR3 DNA sequence: TGTGCCAGCAGCTGGGGACTTAACAATGAGCAGTTCTTC. The encoded protein is CASSWGLNNEQFF.

This clonotype was detected many times. The genes are TRBV7-9 and TRBJ2-1, with TRBD2 matching 13 bases. V gave up 5 bases and J gave up 10 bases; unmatched junction bases: 5. CDR1 is SEHNR and CDR2 is FQNEAQ in the germline V gene (reference sequence). The CDR3 totals 14 residues. The CDR3 sequence is CASSPRTSGGEQFF. DNA of the CDR3: TGTGCCAGCAGCCCAAGGACTAGCGGGGGAGAGCAGTTCTTC.

The genes are TRBV27 and TRBJ2-7; possible D gene TRBD1, 5 bases. From germline, CDR1 is MNHEY and CDR2 SMNVEV (reference sequence). Trimming cost V 6 bases and J 2 bases, with 17 bases left between them. This CDR3 contains 15 residues. As DNA, the CDR3 is TGTGCCAGCAGCCTGCGAGACAGCCCCACCTACGAGCAGTACTTC. Its translation: CASSLRDSPTYEQYF.

This clonotype was seen only a few times. V usage is TRBV27 and J usage is TRBJ2-5; D is undetermined. Looked up from germline, CDR1 is MNHEY and CDR2 is SMNVEV (reference sequence). The CDR3 totals 13 residues. The V end lost 1 base, the J end lost 9 bases, and 12 bases lay between the germline ends. The CDR3 here is CASSLLGQGAQYF. The CDR3 DNA reads TGTGCCAGCAGTTTATTAGGGCAAGGAGCCCAGTACTTC.

V is TRBV6-1 and J is TRBJ2-2, with TRBD2 as a possible D gene (6 bases). This CDR3 has 15 residues. V was pared by 5 bases and J by 6 bases, with 16 bases between. Germline V CDR1 and CDR2: MNHNS, SASEGT. CDR3 DNA: TGTGCCAGCAGTCGCGGGACGGCAGGCGCCGGGGAGCTGTTTTTT. Its protein is CASSRGTAGAGELFF.

This clonotype was detected a few times. This sequence joins TRBV9 and TRBJ2-3; 9 bases are shared with TRBD2. After removal of 4 bases from V and 2 bases from J, the junction contained 8 bases not matched to a gene. Germline CDR1 SGDLS, CDR2 YYNGEE. This CDR3 contains 16 residues. CDR3 sequence: CASSLSVAGDTDTQYF. The DNA of the CDR3 is TGTGCCAGCAGCCTAAGTGTAGCGGGAGACACAGATACGCAGTATTTT. The full variable domain, its missing parts supplied by reference TRBV9 and TRBJ2-3, is DSGVTQTPKHLITATGQRVTLRCSPRSGDLSVYWYQQSLDQGLQFLIQYYNGEERAKGNILERFSAQQFPDLHSELNLSSLELGDSALYFCASSLSVAGDTDTQYFGPGTRLTVL.

The chain links TRBV19 to TRBJ2-3; TRBD2 matches 7 bases. Germline trimming cut 2 bases from V and 2 bases from J; bases unmatched to any gene: 19. There are 20 residues in the CDR3. From germline, CDR1 is LNHDA and CDR2 SQIVND (reference sequence). CDR3 bases: TGTGCCAGTAGTATAACTTGGCTAGCGGAGCCCCCTACAGACACAGATACGCAGTATTTT. Its protein product is CASSITWLAEPPTDTDTQYF. Using reference TRBV19 and TRBJ2-3 for the parts outside the CDR3, the full variable domain is DGGITQSPKYLFRKEGQNVTLSCEQNLNHDAMYWYRQDPGQGLRLIYYSQIVNDFQKGDIAEGYSVSREKKESFPLTVTSAQKNPTAFYLCASSITWLAEPPTDTDTQYFGPGTRLTVL.

The chain joins TRBV27 to TRBJ2-3; D gene uncertain. V dropped 4 bases and J dropped 6 bases, with 11 bases sitting between them. The CDR3 loop spans 13 amino acids. Per the germline V gene, CDR1 is MNHEY and CDR2 is SMNVEV (reference sequence). CDR3 loop: CASSSIRQDTQYF. For the CDR3, the DNA is TGTGCCAGCAGTTCTATCCGTCAGGATACGCAGTATTTT.

In this sample, this clonotype turned up many times. The rearrangement uses TRBV7-2 and TRBJ2-7; 9 bases map to TRBD1. The CDR3 is made up of 15 amino acids. Germline V gives CDR1 SGHTA, CDR2 FQGNSA. J was trimmed by 6 bases and V by 3 bases; bases with no gene match: 9. CDR3 sequence: CASSFSGDRGSEQYF. The CDR3 DNA reads as TGTGCCAGCAGCTTCAGTGGTGACAGGGGGAGCGAGCAGTACTTC.

In this sample, this clonotype turned up a few times. The chain is built from TRBV3-1 and TRBJ2-5, with D unresolved. Germline loops: CDR1 LGHDT, CDR2 YNNKEL (reference sequence). The CDR3 extends over 16 amino acids. V was pared by 1 base and J by 2 bases, with 14 bases between. Here the CDR3 DNA reads TGTGCCAGCAGCCAAGGGAATTGGGCCTTACAAGAGACCCAGTACTTC. Its translation is CASSQGNWALQETQYF.